The clone carrying this T cell receptor (beta chain) was seen just once. Its antigen is currently unknown. TCRdb analysed the reads with MiXCR anew, one entry per CDR3 protein. The sample includes some 43,000 distinct CDR3 sequences, about a fifth of them seen just once. This sample is drawn from a study of T cell repertoires in cytomegalovirus infection. Study overall: HLA-C-restricted CMV epitopes, recently identified, and well-studied HLA-B-restricted ones were used by the study. The study's findings and limits: Totalled public TCR beta family frequency picked out people who carried CMV plus the relevant HLA.

This clonotype was sampled from a human donor in good health (CMV status not recorded). Some clones in this sample may be carry-over from other donors' samples. Sequenced material: CD8+ T cells from cultured PBMCs, taken from culture after CMV antigen stimulation.

In DNA, the CDR3 is TGTGCTAGTGGGACCGGACAGACTAATGAAAAACTGTTTTTT. This gives the protein CASGTGQTNEKLFF. This chain uses TRBV12-5 with TRBJ1-4; possible D gene TRBD1, 6 bases. CDR1 is LGHNT and CDR2 is FRNRAP in the germline V gene. Trimming took 6 bases from V and 2 from J, leaving 10 bases between them. The CDR3 is 14 amino acids.